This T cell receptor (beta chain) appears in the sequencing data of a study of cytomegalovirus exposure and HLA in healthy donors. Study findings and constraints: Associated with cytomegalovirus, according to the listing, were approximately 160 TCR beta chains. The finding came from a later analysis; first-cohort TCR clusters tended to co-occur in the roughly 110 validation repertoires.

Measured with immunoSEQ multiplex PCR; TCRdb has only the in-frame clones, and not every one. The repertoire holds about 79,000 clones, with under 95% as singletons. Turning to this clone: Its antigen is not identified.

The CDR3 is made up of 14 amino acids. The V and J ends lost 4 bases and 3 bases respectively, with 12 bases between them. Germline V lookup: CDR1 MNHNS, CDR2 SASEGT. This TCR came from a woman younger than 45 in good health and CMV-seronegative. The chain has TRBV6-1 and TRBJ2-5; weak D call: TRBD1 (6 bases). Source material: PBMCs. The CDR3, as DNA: TGTGCCAGCAGTGGGATCTACAGGGAAGAGACCCAGTACTTC. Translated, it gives CASSGIYREETQYF.